A selection of T cell receptor beta chains follows, all from one sample in a study of technical replicates of blood from a few donors. Generated by immunoSEQ multiplex PCR, the TCRdb table keeps only in-frame clones and is missing some. The sample lists roughly 80,000 clones; roughly 94% were seen once. The sequencing input was T cells isolated from PBMCs. These receptors were collected from a human donor in good health. Both conserved end residues are part of each CDR3.

j_gene: TRBJ2-5; v_gene: TRBV11-2; CDR3aa: CASSPGLFQETQYF
j_gene: TRBJ1-2; v_gene: TRBV10-3; CDR3aa: CAISELGGSILTNYGYTF
j_gene: TRBJ2-3; v_gene: TRBV5-1; CDR3aa: CASSLAGDRGTDTQYF
j_gene: TRBJ2-2; v_gene: TRBV30; CDR3aa: CAWSRRMSGVKAGELFF
j_gene: TRBJ2-3; v_gene: TRBV7-3; CDR3aa: CASSLGGGLADTQYF
j_gene: TRBJ2-1; v_gene: TRBV7-6; CDR3aa: CASSPFPPDLAGGHNEQFF
j_gene: TRBJ1-1; v_gene: TRBV28; CDR3aa: CASSSPPGTGGYAEAFF
j_gene: TRBJ2-2; v_gene: TRBV30; CDR3aa: CAWEGAPPLTNTGELFF
j_gene: TRBJ2-2; v_gene: TRBV2; CDR3aa: CASSEVGRGQSGELFF
j_gene: TRBJ2-1; v_gene: TRBV4-1; CDR3aa: CASSPAAGLYNEQFF
j_gene: TRBJ2-1; v_gene: TRBV2; CDR3aa: CASIAPDPSGRGNNEQFF
j_gene: TRBJ1-2; v_gene: TRBV7-9; CDR3aa: CASSRQDIYGYTF
j_gene: TRBJ2-2; v_gene: TRBV6-5; CDR3aa: CASSYAGTEGTGELFF
j_gene: TRBJ1-1; v_gene: TRBV7-2; CDR3aa: CASSLAPTTVNTEAFF
j_gene: TRBJ2-5; v_gene: TRBV11-2; CDR3aa: CASSLPGSRGETQYF
j_gene: TRBJ2-3; v_gene: TRBV19; CDR3aa: CASTTRGSTDTQYF
j_gene: TRBJ2-3; v_gene: TRBV5-1; CDR3aa: CASGLAGGKDTQYF
j_gene: TRBJ2-3; v_gene: TRBV29-1; CDR3aa: CSVETSGTDTQYF
j_gene: TRBJ2-3; v_gene: TRBV5-1; CDR3aa: CASSWNRDFLGTDTQYF
j_gene: TRBJ2-2; v_gene: TRBV7-9; CDR3aa: CASSETGGTGELFF
j_gene: TRBJ1-4; v_gene: TRBV28; CDR3aa: CASMHRGTEKLFF
j_gene: TRBJ1-1; v_gene: TRBV2; CDR3aa: CASNIGQQNTEAFF
j_gene: TRBJ2-7; v_gene: TRBV6-6; CDR3aa: CASREGQGTYEQYF
j_gene: TRBJ1-5; v_gene: TRBV27; CDR3aa: CASSTSGTGANQPQHF
j_gene: TRBJ2-1; v_gene: TRBV30; CDR3aa: CAWSVNYNNEQFF
j_gene: TRBJ2-2; v_gene: TRBV7-9; CDR3aa: CASSQTGTGELFF
j_gene: TRBJ2-1; v_gene: TRBV5-1; CDR3aa: CASSLTSLYNEQFF
j_gene: TRBJ1-2; v_gene: TRBV6-5; CDR3aa: CASSFRTGGGYTF
j_gene: TRBJ1-2; v_gene: TRBV19; CDR3aa: CASSIPDLSYGYTF
j_gene: TRBJ2-7; v_gene: TRBV2; CDR3aa: CASTGFIEPGQQWF
j_gene: TRBJ1-1; v_gene: TRBV10-3; CDR3aa: CAISSTTGLGTEAFF
j_gene: TRBJ2-7; v_gene: TRBV27; CDR3aa: CASAPGTYYEQYF
j_gene: TRBJ1-4; v_gene: TRBV7-9; CDR3aa: CASREMTGNNEKLFF
j_gene: TRBJ1-2; v_gene: TRBV7-9; CDR3aa: CASSQLSPRQGRNYGYTF
j_gene: TRBJ2-1; v_gene: TRBV4-3; CDR3aa: CASSQDTPRAGGINEQFF
j_gene: TRBJ2-7; v_gene: TRBV27; CDR3aa: CASSLIPRINEQYF
j_gene: TRBJ2-7; v_gene: TRBV11-3; CDR3aa: CASSLQESSYEQYF
j_gene: TRBJ1-2; v_gene: TRBV20-1; CDR3aa: CSATGYGYTF
j_gene: TRBJ1-4; v_gene: TRBV7-9; CDR3aa: CASSGQIGAAREKLFF
j_gene: TRBJ2-7; v_gene: TRBV6-5; CDR3aa: CASSGTSGEQYF
j_gene: TRBJ1-1; v_gene: TRBV15; CDR3aa: CATSRRGGANTEAFF
j_gene: TRBJ1-5; v_gene: TRBV2; CDR3aa: CASRGDRELEPQHF
j_gene: TRBJ1-4; v_gene: TRBV9; CDR3aa: CASSGRTVGGEKLFF
j_gene: TRBJ1-1; v_gene: TRBV18; CDR3aa: CASSPPGGRGGEAFF
j_gene: TRBJ2-3; v_gene: TRBV10-1; CDR3aa: CASRRFVQYF
j_gene: TRBJ1-1; v_gene: TRBV5-4; CDR3aa: CASRRHTNTEAFF
j_gene: TRBJ2-7; v_gene: TRBV28; CDR3aa: CASTSTWHEQYF
j_gene: TRBJ1-1; v_gene: TRBV5-4; CDR3aa: CASSFAGGGGTEAFF
j_gene: TRBJ1-2; v_gene: TRBV30; CDR3aa: CAWTPTGTEGYTF
j_gene: TRBJ2-7; v_gene: TRBV11-2; CDR3aa: CASSSGLAGYEQYF
j_gene: TRBJ2-1; v_gene: TRBV13; CDR3aa: CASSDNYRQGASNEQFF
j_gene: TRBJ1-2; v_gene: TRBV6-5; CDR3aa: CASFYYGYTF